This T cell receptor beta chain was observed in a study of identical twins. V lost 2 bases, J lost 0 bases, and 11 bases lay in between. Germline CDR1 is KGHSY and CDR2 is FQNENV. The CDR3 sequence is 15 residues long. Findings and caveats of the study: Out-of-frame alpha sequences that twins shared showed excess low generation probability. There was more out-of-frame TCR alpha sharing in monozygotic twins than models estimated.

This clonotype was seen at least ten times. Antigen: not known. Template switching created a universal primer site, and the cDNA included unique molecular identifiers. TCRdb re-called the 5' RACE reads through MiXCR, storing one row per CDR3 protein. The sample yields 250,000 to 350,000 distinct CDR3 sequences, 8.5% to 9.5% seen once. The data also belong to a second study, concerning yellow fever vaccine responses in identical twins.

J is TRBJ2-7 and V is TRBV16; no firm D call. The specimen sequenced was CD8+ T cells sorted from blood. The clonotype comes from a woman between 18 and 30 years old in good health. CDR3 in DNA: TGTGCCAGCAGCCAAAGACCGAGCGACTCCTACGAGCAGTACTTC. Protein sequence: CASSQRPSDSYEQYF.